This T cell receptor beta chain derives from a study of regulatory T cells in long-lasting Graves disease. Broader study findings: Persistent Graves' patients showed a TCR diversity that was lower than that of newly diagnosed ones. Shared public clonotypes totalled fewer than 3,000 in persistent patients, compared with over 800 in new patients. With persistent disease, TRBV28, TRBJ1-2 and TRBJ2-5 were the favored segments.

The time point was: persistent/refractory GD, antithyroid drugs over 5 years with positive TRAb. Extracted PBMC RNA gave rise to the TCR library. Diagnosing Graves' disease relied on the American Thyroid Association guidelines. Germline lookup yields CDR1 SGHDT and CDR2 YYEEEE. The CDR3 extends over 15 amino acids. V was pared by 0 bases and J by 5 bases, with 13 bases between. As for this clonotype: What it binds is not known.

Libraries of TCR beta came from iRepertoire HTBI primers plus Arm-PCR of CDR3 regions. MiXCR was run by TCRdb on the multiplex PCR reads, yielding one entry per CDR3 protein. The table has approximately 690,000 distinct CDR3 sequences, approximately 29% seen once. The J gene is TRBJ2-3, the V gene TRBV5-6; D unclear. The sample consisted of peripheral blood mononuclear cells (PBMCs), taken when the disease was refractory, from a patient treated with antithyroid drugs. This TCR came from a female donor with Graves disease. The CDR3 DNA reads TGTGCCAGCAGCTTGGCCAATCGGGCAGAAGATACGCAGTATTTT. Its translation is CASSLANRAEDTQYF.